Below are 5 T cell receptor beta chains sequenced from a single sample in a study of human CD8 memory T cell subsets. Generation of TCR beta libraries used UMI-labeled 5' RACE. TCRdb re-called the 5' RACE reads and catalogs CDR3 proteins one per entry, DNA excluded. This table lists about 10,000 distinct CDR3 sequences. Sample: CD8+ T cells from PBMCs. All receptors derive from a human donor in good health.

The chain carries TRBV27 and TRBJ2-7; absent DNA, TCRdb's TRBD1 call cannot be checked. Germline CDR1 MNHEY, CDR2 SMNVEV (reference sequence). The CDR3 covers 15 residues. CDR3 residues: CASSPSPTGAYEQYF.

The chain combines TRBV28 with TRBJ2-5; the D gene TCRdb calls, TRBD1, cannot be checked with no DNA. Germline loops: CDR1 MDHEN, CDR2 SYDVKM. The CDR3 loop spans 15 amino acids. CDR3 residues: CASSTGTGEGETQYF.

The chain couples TRBV29-1 to TRBJ1-3; TCRdb's D call, TRBD1, is unchecked because there is no DNA. This CDR3 is 15 amino acids long. Per germline, CDR1 SQVTM and CDR2 ANQGSEA. The CDR3 sequence: CSVGDRFLSGNTIYF.

The chain couples TRBV5-5 to TRBJ2-2. The CDR3 loop spans 17 amino acids. CDR1 and CDR2 (germline): SGHKS, YYEKEE (reference sequence). CDR3 sequence: CASSFSYGNANTGELFF.

The chain has TRBV19 and TRBJ1-1. Germline values: CDR1 LNHDA, CDR2 SQIVND (reference sequence). CDR3 length: 15 residues. CDR3 amino acids: CASSIDQVGNTEAFF.